The present T cell receptor beta chain was sequenced within a study of cytomegalovirus exposure and HLA in healthy donors. PCR involved 60 Vbeta and 13 Jbeta primers. This table comes from immunoSEQ multiplex PCR, and its TCRdb copy is limited to in-frame clones, with some not included. The repertoire holds around 130,000 clones, with approximately 80% as singletons. Looked up from germline, CDR1 is WSHSY and CDR2 is SAAADI. Between the trimmed V and J ends, which lost 5 bases and 9 bases, there was a span of 20 bases. The CDR3 sequence is 15 residues long. The sequenced sample consisted of PBMCs. The V gene is TRBV10-2, the J gene TRBJ1-5, with D possibly being TRBD1 (5 bases). The receptor was isolated from a man in his fifties or sixties in good health and CMV-seronegative. CDR3 nucleotides: TGCGCCAGCAGTCTAGGGGACTTAGGATCGGGGCCCCAGCATTTT. Translating it yields CASSLGDLGSGPQHF.